The clone carrying this T cell receptor (beta chain) was counted a few times. TCRdb independently ran MiXCR on the RT-PCR reads; one entry per CDR3 protein. Of about 70,000 distinct CDR3 sequences listed, more than 20% are singletons. The sample is drawn from a study of patients and donors after allogeneic stem cell transplantation. Germline CDR1 and CDR2: SEHNR and FQNEAQ (reference sequence). The CDR3 runs to 13 residues. The V and J ends lost 7 bases and 10 bases respectively, with 19 bases between them. Sequenced input: blood, either unsorted or a sorted T cell fraction (not recorded which). The sequence derives from a human donor who was either an allogeneic HSCT recipient or a stem cell or donor lymphocyte infusion donor (not recorded which). It is not recorded whose cells these are; they may come from a transplant donor. The chain combines TRBV7-9 with TRBJ1-2; TRBD1 might be the D (6 bases). The CDR3 loop reads CASTRGGPLDYTF. In DNA form, the CDR3 reads TGTGCCAGCACCCGAGGGGGACCGCTAGACTACACCTTC.